Following are 12 T cell receptor beta chains from one sample sequenced in a study of PD-L1 blockade in urothelial cancer. The time point: peripheral blood 6 weeks after treatment start. Clones were sequenced by immunoSEQ multiplex PCR, and TCRdb holds only the in-frame ones, with some missing. The data contain about 27,000 clones, approximately 77% of them seen just once; the ten biggest clones take up 1.5% to 2%. Sequencing was performed on PBMCs, taken around atezolizumab (anti-PD-L1) treatment. Receptors were obtained from a man between 65 and 79 years old with urothelial cancer.

This chain links TRBV5-4 with TRBJ1-1, with a possible D match to TRBD1 (6 bases). Deletions cut 0 bases from V and 3 bases from J, with 12 bases between. The germline V gene encodes CDR1 SGHNT and CDR2 YYREEE (reference sequence). The CDR3 spans 15 residues. The DNA of the CDR3 is TGTGCCAGCAGCTTGGTTGGGGGCAGGGACACTGAAGCTTTCTTT. This encodes CASSLVGGRDTEAFF.

This chain uses TRBV5-4 with TRBJ2-4, with TRBD2 matching 10 bases. V lost 0 bases, J lost 0 bases, and 0 bases stayed unmatched. The CDR3 is 16 residues long. CDR1 is SGHNT and CDR2 is YYREEE in the germline V gene (reference sequence). CDR3 DNA sequence: TGTGCCAGCAGCTTGGGACTAGCGGGAGCCAAAAACATTCAGTACTTC. This codes for CASSLGLAGAKNIQYF.

J is TRBJ1-1 and V is TRBV15; unclear D gene. The germline V gene encodes CDR1 LNHNV and CDR2 YYDKDF (reference sequence). The germline V and J ends were trimmed by 0 bases and 3 bases, with 5 bases remaining between them. This CDR3 comprises 13 residues. The CDR3 coding sequence is TGTGCCACCAGCAGAGAGGAGGACACTGAAGCTTTCTTT. It is translated as CATSREEDTEAFF.

This clone occurred a few times. This chain uses TRBV5-6 with TRBJ1-1; unclear D gene. CDR3 length: 11 amino acids. CDR1 is SGHDT and CDR2 is YYEEEE in the germline V gene. V lost 0 bases to trimming and J lost 7 bases, with 4 bases between them. The DNA of the CDR3 is TGTGCCAGCAGCTTGGCCCATGAAGCTTTCTTT. This codes for CASSLAHEAFF. Together with reference TRBV5-6 and TRBJ1-1, the CDR3 gives the full variable domain: DAGVTQSPTHLIKTRGQQVTLRCSPKSGHDTVSWYQQALGQGPQFIFQYYEEEERQRGNFPDRFSGHQFPNYSSELNVNALLLGDSALYLCASSLAHEAFFGQGTRLTVV.

This clone was seen only a few times. J is TRBJ2-3 and V is TRBV5-4; 11 positions match TRBD2. The V gene end was trimmed by 0 bases and the J gene end by 4 bases; junction bases not matched to a gene: 7. Germline V gene sequence: CDR1 SGHNT, CDR2 YYREEE (reference sequence). This CDR3 comprises 17 residues. The CDR3 DNA reads as TGTGCCAGCAGCTTGGGTCCCCTAGCGGGAGGCGCAGATACGCAGTATTTT. This encodes CASSLGPLAGGADTQYF.

The chain combines TRBV6-5 with TRBJ2-3, with 9 bases that match TRBD2. The ends lost 10 bases at V and 1 base at J; junction bases unmatched: 6. Germline V CDR1 and CDR2: MNHEY, SVGAGI. CDR3 size: 14 residues. CDR3 nucleotides: TGTGCCACCTTAGCGGGAGCGGGCACAGATACGCAGTATTTT. It specifies CATLAGAGTDTQYF.

The gene calls are TRBV27 and TRBJ2-1; 12 bases are a match to TRBD2. Losses at the gene ends were 6 bases for V and 6 bases for J; bases not matched to a gene: 3. Germline CDR1 MNHEY, CDR2 SMNVEV (reference sequence). This CDR3 is built from 14 residues. DNA for the CDR3: TGTGCCAGCAGGCTAGCGGGAGGGGGCAATGAGCAGTTCTTC. Protein product: CASRLAGGGNEQFF.

This chain uses TRBV29-1 with TRBJ2-1, with TRBD2 matching over 8 bases. Germline assignment: CDR1 SQVTM and CDR2 ANQGSEA. With V trimmed by 7 bases and J by 10 bases, 6 bases remained unmatched. The CDR3 covers 11 residues. This chain's CDR3 is CSEGLAGEQFF. The CDR3 bases are TGCAGCGAAGGACTAGCCGGCGAGCAGTTCTTC.

This chain joins TRBV4-3 and TRBJ2-7; 8 bases line up with TRBD1. CDR3 length: 13 amino acids. V trimming: 3 bases; J trimming: 7 bases; junction bases outside the gene matches: 5. The V gene's germline CDR1 is LGHNA and CDR2 YSLEER. The CDR3 loop reads CASSHYRGEEQYF. In DNA form, the CDR3 reads TGCGCCAGCAGCCATTACAGGGGGGAAGAGCAGTACTTC.

The chain has TRBV4-3 and TRBJ1-5; D ambiguous. CDR1 is LGHNA and CDR2 is YSLEER in the germline V gene. The CDR3 sequence is 15 residues long. Trimming removed 0 bases from V and 3 bases from J, with 9 bases in between. CDR3 nucleotide sequence: TGCGCCAGCAGCCAAGACGCGGGCATCAATCAGCCCCAGCATTTT. Its translation: CASSQDAGINQPQHF.

This clone was observed a few times. The chain recombines TRBV5-6 with TRBJ2-1; D might be TRBD1 (6 bases). Germline CDR1 and CDR2: SGHDT and YYEEEE. This CDR3 is built from 15 residues. The V end lost 0 bases, the J end lost 1 base, and 8 bases lay between the germline ends. This CDR3 is CASSLGGGSYNEQFF. The CDR3 nucleotides read TGTGCCAGCAGCTTGGGAGGGGGATCCTACAATGAGCAGTTCTTC.

J is TRBJ2-7 and V is TRBV2, with TRBD1 identical over 9 bases. Losses at the gene ends were 11 bases for V and 4 bases for J; bases not matched to a gene: 6. This CDR3 comprises 12 residues. CDR1 and CDR2 (germline): SNHLY, FYNNEI. CDR3 region: CAVQGASYEQYF. CDR3 sequence (DNA): TGTGCCGTACAGGGGGCTAGTTACGAGCAGTACTTC.